One T cell receptor (beta chain) is described in this entry. Some clones are missing from TCRdb's copy, which holds only in-frame ones; the method was immunoSEQ multiplex PCR. The sample comprises more than 95,000 clones, around 90% of which are singletons, and roughly 5.5% rests with the top ten. The sample originates from a study of blood T cell repertoires in COVID-19. Germline CDR1 is SQVTM and CDR2 is ANQGSEA. V dropped 7 bases and J dropped 0 bases, with 10 bases sitting between them. The CDR3 contains 13 residues. The clonotype originates from a human donor in a cohort sampled during active COVID-19. The chain links TRBV29-1 to TRBJ1-3, with D possibly TRBD1 on 5 matching bases. Sequences were obtained from peripheral blood. CDR3 protein: CSGRRGSGNTIYF. DNA of the CDR3: TGCAGCGGTAGAAGGGGCTCTGGAAACACCATATATTTT.